This TCR beta chain was sequenced for a study of T-cell memory formation after mild COVID-19. Study context: Most TCR clusters belonged to a single donor.

Broader study findings: Some clones that responded were present in memory (sampled pre-infection), which suggests cross-reactive memory joined. Largely, contracting CD4+ clones fell within CM and EM, and contracting CD8+ clones within EMRA.

The V and J ends lost 2 bases and 5 bases, in that order; junction bases with no gene match: 4. The CDR3 consists of 15 residues. Germline V gene data show CDR1 as MNHEY and CDR2 as SVGEGT. TCRdb re-derived calls from the 5' RACE reads in MiXCR, one entry per CDR3 protein. The sample lists a few hundred thousand distinct CDR3 sequences, around 30% occurring once. As to this clonotype: Antigen unknown.

The chain combines TRBV6-2 or TRBV6-3 with TRBJ2-3; TRBD2 aligns across 10 bases. Specimen: PBMCs or a T cell subset sorted from them (not recorded which). The clonotype comes from an adult woman who had mild COVID-19 (a few samples of this study predate the infection). Cell type and time point are not known. This chain's CDR3 is CASSYGLAGVDTQYF. The CDR3 nucleotides read TGTGCCAGCAGTTACGGTCTAGCGGGAGTAGATACGCAGTATTTT.